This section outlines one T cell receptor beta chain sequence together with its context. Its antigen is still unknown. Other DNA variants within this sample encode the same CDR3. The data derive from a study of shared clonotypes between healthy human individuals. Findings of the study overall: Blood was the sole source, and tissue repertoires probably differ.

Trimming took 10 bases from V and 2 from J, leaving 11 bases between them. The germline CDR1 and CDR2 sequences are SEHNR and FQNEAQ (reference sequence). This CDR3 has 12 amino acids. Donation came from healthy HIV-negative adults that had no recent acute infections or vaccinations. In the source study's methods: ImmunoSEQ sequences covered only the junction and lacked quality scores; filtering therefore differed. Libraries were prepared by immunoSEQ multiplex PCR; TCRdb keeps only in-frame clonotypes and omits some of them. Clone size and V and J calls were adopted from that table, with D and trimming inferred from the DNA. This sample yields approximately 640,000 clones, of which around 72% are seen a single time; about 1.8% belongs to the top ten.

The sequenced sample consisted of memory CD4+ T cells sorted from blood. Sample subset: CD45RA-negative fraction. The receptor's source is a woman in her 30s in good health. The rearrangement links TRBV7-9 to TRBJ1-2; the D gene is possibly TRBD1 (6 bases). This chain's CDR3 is CATLQGNYGYTF. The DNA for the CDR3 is TGTGCCACCCTACAGGGAAACTATGGCTACACCTTC. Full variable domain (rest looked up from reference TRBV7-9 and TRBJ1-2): DTGVSQNPRHKITKRGQNVTFRCDPISEHNRLYWYRQTLGQGPEFLTYFQNEAQLEKSRLLSDRFSAERPKGSFSTLEIQRTEQGDSAMYLCATLQGNYGYTFGSGTRLTVV.